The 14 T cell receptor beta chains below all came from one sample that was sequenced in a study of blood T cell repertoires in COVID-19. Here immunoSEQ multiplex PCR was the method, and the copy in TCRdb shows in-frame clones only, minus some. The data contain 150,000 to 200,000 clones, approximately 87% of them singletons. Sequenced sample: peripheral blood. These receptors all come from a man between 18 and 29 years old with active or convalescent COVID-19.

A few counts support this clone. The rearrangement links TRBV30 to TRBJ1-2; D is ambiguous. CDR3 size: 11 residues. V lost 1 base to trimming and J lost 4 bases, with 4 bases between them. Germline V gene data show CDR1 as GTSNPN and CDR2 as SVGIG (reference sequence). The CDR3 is CAWSGGYGYTF. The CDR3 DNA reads TGTGCCTGGAGTGGAGGCTATGGCTACACCTTC. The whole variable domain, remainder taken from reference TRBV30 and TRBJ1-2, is SQTIHQWPATLVQPVGSPLSLECTVEGTSNPNLYWYRQAAGRGLQLLFYSVGIGQISSEVPQNLSASRPQDRQFILSSKKLLLSDSGFYLCAWSGGYGYTFGSGTRLTVV.

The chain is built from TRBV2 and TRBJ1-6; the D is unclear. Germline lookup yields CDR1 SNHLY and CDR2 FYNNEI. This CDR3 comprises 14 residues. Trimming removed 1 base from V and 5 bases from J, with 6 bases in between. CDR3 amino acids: CASSEGYNNSPLHF. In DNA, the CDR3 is TGTGCCAGCAGTGAAGGATACAATAATTCACCCCTCCACTTT.

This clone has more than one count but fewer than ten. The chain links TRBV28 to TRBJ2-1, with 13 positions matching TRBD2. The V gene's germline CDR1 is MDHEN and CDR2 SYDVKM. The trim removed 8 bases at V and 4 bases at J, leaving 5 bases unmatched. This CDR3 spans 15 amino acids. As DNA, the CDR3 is TGTGCCAGCGATAAGACTAGCGGGGGGTACAATGAGCAGTTCTTC. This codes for CASDKTSGGYNEQFF.

CDR3 nucleotides: TGTGCCAGCAGCTTACAGGGGGCGAGCGGGGAGCTGTTTTTT. The encoded protein is CASSLQGASGELFF. This sequence joins TRBV7-9 and TRBJ2-2, with 8 bases matching TRBD1. The CDR3 has 14 amino acids. The V gene's germline CDR1 is SEHNR and CDR2 FQNEAQ (reference sequence). The J segment lost 7 bases and the V segment lost 2 bases, leaving 3 bases of the junction unmatched.

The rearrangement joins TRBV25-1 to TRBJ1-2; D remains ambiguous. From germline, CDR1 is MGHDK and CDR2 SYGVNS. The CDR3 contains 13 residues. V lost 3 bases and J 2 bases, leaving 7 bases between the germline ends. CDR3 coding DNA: TGTGCCAGCAGTGAGGTTCGGAACTATGGCTACACCTTC. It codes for CASSEVRNYGYTF.

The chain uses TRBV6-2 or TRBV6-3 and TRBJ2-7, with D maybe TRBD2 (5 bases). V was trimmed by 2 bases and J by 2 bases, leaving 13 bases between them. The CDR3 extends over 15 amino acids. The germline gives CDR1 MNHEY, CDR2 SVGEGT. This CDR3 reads CASSYLDYGPYEQYF. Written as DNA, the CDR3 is TGTGCCAGCAGTTACCTAGACTATGGGCCCTACGAGCAGTACTTC.

The CDR3 DNA sequence: TGTGCCAGCACACCCGACTCCCCCACCGGGGAGCTGTTTTTT. Encoded protein: CASTPDSPTGELFF. The chain has TRBV19 and TRBJ2-2, with D hard to call. The length of the CDR3 is 14 residues. Trimming pared 9 bases from V and 4 bases from J, leaving 15 bases between. Germline assignment: CDR1 LNHDA and CDR2 SQIVND (reference sequence).

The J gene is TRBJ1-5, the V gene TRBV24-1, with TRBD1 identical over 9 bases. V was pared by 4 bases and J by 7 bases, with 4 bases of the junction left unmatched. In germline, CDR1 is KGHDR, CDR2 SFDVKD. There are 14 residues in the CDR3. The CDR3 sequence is CATSDQQGAQPQHF. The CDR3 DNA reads TGTGCCACCAGTGACCAACAGGGGGCCCAGCCCCAGCATTTT.

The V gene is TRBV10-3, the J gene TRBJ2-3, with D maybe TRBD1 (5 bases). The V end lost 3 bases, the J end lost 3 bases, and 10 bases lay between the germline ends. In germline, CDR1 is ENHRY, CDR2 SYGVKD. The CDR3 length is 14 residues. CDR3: CAISEGGATDTQYF. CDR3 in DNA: TGTGCCATCAGTGAAGGTGGGGCGACAGATACGCAGTATTTT.

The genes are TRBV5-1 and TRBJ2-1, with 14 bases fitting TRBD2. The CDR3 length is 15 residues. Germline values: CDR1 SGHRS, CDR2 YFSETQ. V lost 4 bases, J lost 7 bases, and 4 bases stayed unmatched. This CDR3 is CASSGTSGSGNEQFF. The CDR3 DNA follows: TGCGCCAGCAGCGGGACTAGCGGGAGTGGTAATGAGCAGTTCTTC.

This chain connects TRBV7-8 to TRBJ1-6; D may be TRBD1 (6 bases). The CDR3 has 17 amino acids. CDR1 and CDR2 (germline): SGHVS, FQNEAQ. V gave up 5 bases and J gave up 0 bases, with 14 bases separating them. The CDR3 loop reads CASSQGQGGSYNSPLHF. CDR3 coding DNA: TGTGCCAGCAGCCAGGGGCAGGGAGGCTCCTATAATTCACCCCTCCACTTT.

The DNA for the CDR3 is TGTGCCAGCAGCCTCGATAGCGGGAGGAGTACAGATACGCAGTATTTT. Translation gives CASSLDSGRSTDTQYF. The chain links TRBV7-2 to TRBJ2-3, with 10 bases fitting TRBD2. V lost 5 bases to trimming and J lost 3 bases; unmatched junction nucleotides: 8. Germline V gene sequence: CDR1 SGHTA, CDR2 FQGNSA. This CDR3 has 16 amino acids.

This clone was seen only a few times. This CDR3 reads CATSDLAGPHTDTQYF. The CDR3 region has the DNA TGTGCCACCAGTGATCTAGCGGGACCTCACACAGATACGCAGTATTTT. The gene calls are TRBV24-1 and TRBJ2-3; 9 bases map to TRBD2. The germline gives CDR1 KGHDR, CDR2 SFDVKD. Trimming removed 3 bases from V and 2 bases from J; junction bases left unmatched: 5. The CDR3 loop spans 16 amino acids.

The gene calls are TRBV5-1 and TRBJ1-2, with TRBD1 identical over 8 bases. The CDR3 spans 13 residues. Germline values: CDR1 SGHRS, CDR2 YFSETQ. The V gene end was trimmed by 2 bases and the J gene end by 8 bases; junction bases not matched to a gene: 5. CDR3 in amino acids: CASSFGTGTGYTF. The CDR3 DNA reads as TGCGCCAGCAGCTTCGGGACAGGAACGGGCTACACCTTC.